This T cell receptor beta chain was found in a study of Ad26.COV2.S vaccination and SARS-CoV-2 variants. About the study: The donor was enrolled in the Ad26.COV2.S arm of the COV1001 trial. Study-wide results and caveats: Whether participants received vaccine or placebo, their non-spike TCR breadth was similar. Breadth and depth estimates from TCRs may understate total T cell responses. Substantial breadth in spike-specific CD8+ and CD4+ T cell responses was reportedly seen after vaccination.

Documented treatment: over 15 received Ad26.COV2.S at low or high dose, single or two shots; about 5 received placebo; per-sample allocation not given. Day 63 after the first injection of vaccine or placebo was the sampling time. A word on this clone: Its antigen is not identified.

Measured with immunoSEQ multiplex PCR; TCRdb has only the in-frame clones, and not every one. The sample holds over 450,000 clones, about 88% seen once. V shed 5 bases and J shed 0 bases, with 5 bases lying between them. This CDR3 is 12 amino acids long. Germline CDR1 reads SGHTA; CDR2 reads FQGNSA. This rearrangement joins TRBV7-2 to TRBJ2-7, with unresolved D. Source: peripheral blood, taken in a trial of Ad26.COV2.S vaccine versus placebo. The sequence came from a person between 18 and 59 years old who received the Ad26.COV2.S COVID-19 vaccine or a placebo. CDR3 in DNA: TGTGCCAGCAGCACGACCTCCTACGAGCAGTACTTC. This codes for CASSTTSYEQYF. The full variable domain, in which reference TRBV7-2 and TRBJ2-7 provide the parts outside the CDR3, is GAGVSQSPSNKVTEKGKDVELRCDPISGHTALYWYRQSLGQGLEFLIYFQGNSAPDKSGLPSDRFSAERTGGSVSTLTIQRTQQEDSAVYLCASSTTSYEQYFGPGTRLTVT.